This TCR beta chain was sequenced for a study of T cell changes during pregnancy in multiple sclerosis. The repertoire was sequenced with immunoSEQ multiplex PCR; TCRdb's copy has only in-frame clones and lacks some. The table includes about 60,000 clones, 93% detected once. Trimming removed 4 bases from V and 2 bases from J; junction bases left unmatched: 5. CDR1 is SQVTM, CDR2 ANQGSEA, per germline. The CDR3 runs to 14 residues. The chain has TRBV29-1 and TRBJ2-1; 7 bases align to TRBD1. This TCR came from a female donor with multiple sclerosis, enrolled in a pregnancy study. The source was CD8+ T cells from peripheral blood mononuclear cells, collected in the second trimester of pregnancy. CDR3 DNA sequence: TGCAGCGTTGTCCGGGACAGCCCCTACAATGAGCAGTTCTTC. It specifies CSVVRDSPYNEQFF.